This TCR beta chain was sequenced during a study of T cell repertoires in cytomegalovirus infection. TCRdb re-derived calls from the reads in MiXCR, one entry per CDR3 protein. The repertoire holds 350,000 to 550,000 distinct CDR3 sequences, with approximately 31% as singletons. This CDR3 spans 16 amino acids. The V gene's germline CDR1 is LNHDA and CDR2 SQIVND (reference sequence). With V trimmed by 6 bases and J by 2 bases, 10 bases remained unmatched. V is TRBV19 and J is TRBJ2-3; 8 bases line up with TRBD2. This TCR was sampled from a human donor in good health (CMV status not recorded). Some clones in this sample may be carry-over from other donors' samples. Sequencing used PBMCs. CDR3 DNA: TGTGCCAGTAGCCGAGGAGCGGGGGCCGCCACAGATACGCAGTATTTT. Its protein product is CASSRGAGAATDTQYF.